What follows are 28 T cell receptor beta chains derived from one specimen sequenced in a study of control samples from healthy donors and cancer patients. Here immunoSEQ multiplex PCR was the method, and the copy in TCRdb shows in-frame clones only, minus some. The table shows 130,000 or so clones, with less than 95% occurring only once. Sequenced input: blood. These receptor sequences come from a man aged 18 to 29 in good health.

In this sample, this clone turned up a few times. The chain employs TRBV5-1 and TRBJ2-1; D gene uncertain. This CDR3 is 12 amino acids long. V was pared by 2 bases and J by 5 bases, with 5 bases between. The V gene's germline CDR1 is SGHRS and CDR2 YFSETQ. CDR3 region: CASSFPNNEQFF. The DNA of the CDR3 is TGCGCCAGCAGCTTCCCGAACAATGAGCAGTTCTTC.

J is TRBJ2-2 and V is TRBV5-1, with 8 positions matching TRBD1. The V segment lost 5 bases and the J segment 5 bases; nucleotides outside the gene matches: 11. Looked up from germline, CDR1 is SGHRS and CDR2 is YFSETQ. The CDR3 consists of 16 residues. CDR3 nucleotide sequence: TGCGCCAGCAGACGAACCTCAGGGGGCGCGACCGGGGAGCTGTTTTTT. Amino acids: CASRRTSGGATGELFF.

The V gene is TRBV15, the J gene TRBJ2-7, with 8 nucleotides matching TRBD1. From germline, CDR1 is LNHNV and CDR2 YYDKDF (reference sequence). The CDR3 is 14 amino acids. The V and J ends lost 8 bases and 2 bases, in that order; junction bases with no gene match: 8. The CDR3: CATEDRASTYEQYF. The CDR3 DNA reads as TGTGCCACCGAGGACAGGGCTTCAACCTACGAGCAGTACTTC.

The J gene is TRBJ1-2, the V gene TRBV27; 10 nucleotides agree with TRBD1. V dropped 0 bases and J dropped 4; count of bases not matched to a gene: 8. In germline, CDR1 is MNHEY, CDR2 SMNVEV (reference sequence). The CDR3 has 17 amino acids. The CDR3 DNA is TGTGCCAGCAGTTTATCGTCTCCGGGACAGGGGTTCTATGGCTACACCTTC. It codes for CASSLSSPGQGFYGYTF.

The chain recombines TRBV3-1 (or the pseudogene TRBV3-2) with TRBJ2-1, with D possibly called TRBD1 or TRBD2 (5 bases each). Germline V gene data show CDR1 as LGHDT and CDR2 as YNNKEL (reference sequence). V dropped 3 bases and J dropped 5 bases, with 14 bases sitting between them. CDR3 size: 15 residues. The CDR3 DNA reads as TGTGCCAGCAGCCACGGGGCCTACCTCGACAATGAGCAGTTCTTC. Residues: CASSHGAYLDNEQFF.

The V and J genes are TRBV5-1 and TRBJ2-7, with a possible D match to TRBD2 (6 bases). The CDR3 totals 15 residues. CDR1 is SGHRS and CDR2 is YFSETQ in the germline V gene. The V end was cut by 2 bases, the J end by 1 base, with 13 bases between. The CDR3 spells CASSLTGTASYEQYF. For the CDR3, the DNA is TGCGCCAGCAGCTTAACCGGGACTGCTTCCTACGAGCAGTACTTC.

This CDR3 is CASSLAISGEQYF. The CDR3 DNA is TGTGCCAGCAGCTTAGCTATTTCCGGCGAGCAGTACTTC. The J gene is TRBJ2-7, the V gene TRBV11-3; no clear D gene. V lost 1 base to trimming and J lost 6 bases, with 10 bases between them. This CDR3 is 13 amino acids long. Germline assignment: CDR1 SGHNT and CDR2 YENEEA.

CDR3 sequence (DNA): TGTGCCAGCAGCTCAGGATCATGGGCTGGGGCCAACGTCCTGACTTTC. It is translated as CASSSGSWAGANVLTF. The chain recombines TRBV7-3 with TRBJ2-6; D not certain. This CDR3 spans 16 amino acids. CDR1 SGHTA and CDR2 FQGTGA come from the germline V gene. Trimming cost V 4 bases and J 2 bases, with 12 bases left between them.

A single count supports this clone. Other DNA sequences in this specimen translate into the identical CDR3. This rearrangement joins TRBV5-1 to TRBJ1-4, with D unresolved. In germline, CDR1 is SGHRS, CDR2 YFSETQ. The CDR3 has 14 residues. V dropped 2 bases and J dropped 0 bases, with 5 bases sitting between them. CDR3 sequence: CASSLGPTNEKLFF. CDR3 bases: TGCGCCAGCAGCTTAGGCCCAACTAATGAAAAACTGTTTTTT.

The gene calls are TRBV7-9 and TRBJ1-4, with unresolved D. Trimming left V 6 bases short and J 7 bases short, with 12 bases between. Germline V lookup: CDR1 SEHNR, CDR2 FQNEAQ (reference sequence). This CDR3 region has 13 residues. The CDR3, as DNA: TGTGCCAGCAGTTCGTCACCTGGTGAAAAACTGTTTTTT. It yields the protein CASSSSPGEKLFF. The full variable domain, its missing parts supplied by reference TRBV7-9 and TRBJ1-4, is DTGVSQNPRHKITKRGQNVTFRCDPISEHNRLYWYRQTLGQGPEFLTYFQNEAQLEKSRLLSDRFSAERPKGSFSTLEIQRTEQGDSAMYLCASSSSPGEKLFFGSGTQLSVL.

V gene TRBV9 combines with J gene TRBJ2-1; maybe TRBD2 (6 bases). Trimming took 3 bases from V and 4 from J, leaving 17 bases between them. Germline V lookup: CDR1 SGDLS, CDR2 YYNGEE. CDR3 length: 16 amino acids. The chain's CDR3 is CASSAPLTDYYNEQFF. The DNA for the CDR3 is TGTGCCAGCAGCGCGCCCTTGACGGACTATTACAATGAGCAGTTCTTC.

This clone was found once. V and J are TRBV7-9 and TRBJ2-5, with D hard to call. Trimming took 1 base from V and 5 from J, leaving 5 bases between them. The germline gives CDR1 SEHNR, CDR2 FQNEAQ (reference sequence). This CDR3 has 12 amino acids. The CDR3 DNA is TGTGCCAGCAGCTTAGTTGTGGAGACCCAGTACTTC. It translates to CASSLVVETQYF.

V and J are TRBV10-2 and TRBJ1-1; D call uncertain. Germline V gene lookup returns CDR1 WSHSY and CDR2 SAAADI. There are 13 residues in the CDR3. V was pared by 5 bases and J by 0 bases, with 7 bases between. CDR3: CASSLGMNTEAFF. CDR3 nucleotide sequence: TGCGCCAGCAGTTTGGGAATGAACACTGAAGCTTTCTTT.

Here the CDR3 DNA reads TGTGCCAGCAGTCGGGACGGCGAGAGGAGTGAAAAACTGTTTTTT. Residues: CASSRDGERSEKLFF. This sequence joins TRBV2 and TRBJ1-4, with D tentatively TRBD1 (5 bases). With 5 bases removed from V and 7 bases from J, the gap between germline ends came to 17 bases. The CDR3 sequence is 15 residues long. CDR1 is SNHLY and CDR2 is FYNNEI in the germline V gene. Variable domain in full (rest from reference TRBV2 and TRBJ1-4): EPEVTQTPSHQVTQMGQEVILRCVPISNHLYFYWYRQILGQKVEFLVSFYNNEISEKSEIFDDQFSVERPDGSNFTLKIRSTKLEDSAMYFCASSRDGERSEKLFFGSGTQLSVL.

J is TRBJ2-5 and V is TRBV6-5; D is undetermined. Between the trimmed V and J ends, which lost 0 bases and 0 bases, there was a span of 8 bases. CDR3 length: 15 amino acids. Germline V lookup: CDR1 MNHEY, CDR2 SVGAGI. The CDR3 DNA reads TGTGCCAGCAGTTACTCCGCAGTGTACCAAGAGACCCAGTACTTC. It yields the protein CASSYSAVYQETQYF.

For the CDR3, the DNA is TGTGCCAGCAGCGATCAGGGGACTAGTCACATTGAGCAGTTCTTC. Its translation is CASSDQGTSHIEQFF. This chain connects TRBV5-4 to TRBJ2-1; TRBD2 agrees at 8 bases. Germline V lookup: CDR1 SGHNT, CDR2 YYREEE (reference sequence). With V trimmed by 4 bases and J by 9 bases, 12 bases remained unmatched. CDR3 length: 15 residues.

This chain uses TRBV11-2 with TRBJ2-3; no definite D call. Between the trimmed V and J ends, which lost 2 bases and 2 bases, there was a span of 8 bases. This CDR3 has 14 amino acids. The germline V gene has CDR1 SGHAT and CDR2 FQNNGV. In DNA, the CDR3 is TGTGCCAGCAGCTTACTCAAAACCACAGATACGCAGTATTTT. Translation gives CASSLLKTTDTQYF.

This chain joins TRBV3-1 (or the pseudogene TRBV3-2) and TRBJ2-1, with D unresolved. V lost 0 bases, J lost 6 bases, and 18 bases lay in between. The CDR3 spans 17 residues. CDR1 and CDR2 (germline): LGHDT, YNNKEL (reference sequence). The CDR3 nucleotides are TGTGCCAGCAGCCAAGAGAGATTGGTGGCGGCCCTCAATGAGCAGTTCTTC. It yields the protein CASSQERLVAALNEQFF.

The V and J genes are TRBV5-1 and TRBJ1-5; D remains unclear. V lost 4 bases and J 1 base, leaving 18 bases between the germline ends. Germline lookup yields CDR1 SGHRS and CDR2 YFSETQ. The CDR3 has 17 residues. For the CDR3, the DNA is TGCGCCAGCAGCCCGGAGGGCGCCCCACCAAGCAATCAGCCCCAGCATTTT. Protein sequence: CASSPEGAPPSNQPQHF.

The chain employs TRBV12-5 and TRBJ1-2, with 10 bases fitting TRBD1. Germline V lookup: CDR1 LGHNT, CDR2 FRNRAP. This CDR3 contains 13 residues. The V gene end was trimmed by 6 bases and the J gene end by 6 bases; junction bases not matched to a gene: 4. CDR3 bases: TGTGCTAGTGGAGCCGGGACAGGGGATGGCTACACCTTC. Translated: CASGAGTGDGYTF.

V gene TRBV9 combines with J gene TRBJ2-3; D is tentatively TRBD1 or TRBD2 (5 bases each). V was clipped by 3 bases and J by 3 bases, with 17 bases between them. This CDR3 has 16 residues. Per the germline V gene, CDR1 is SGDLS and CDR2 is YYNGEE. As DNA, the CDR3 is TGTGCCAGCAGCGCCGCCCCGGGGCTTGGGACAGATACGCAGTATTTT. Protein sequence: CASSAAPGLGTDTQYF.

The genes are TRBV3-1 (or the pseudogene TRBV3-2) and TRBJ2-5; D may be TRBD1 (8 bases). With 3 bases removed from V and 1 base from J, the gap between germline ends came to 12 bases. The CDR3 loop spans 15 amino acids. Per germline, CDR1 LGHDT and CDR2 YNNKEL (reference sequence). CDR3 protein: CASSHTGGGQETQYF. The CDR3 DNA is TGTGCCAGCAGCCACACAGGGGGGGGCCAAGAGACCCAGTACTTC.

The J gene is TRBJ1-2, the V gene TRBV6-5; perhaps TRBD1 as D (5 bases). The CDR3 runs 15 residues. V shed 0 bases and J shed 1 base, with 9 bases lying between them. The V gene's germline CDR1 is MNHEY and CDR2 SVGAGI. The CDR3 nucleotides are TGTGCCAGCAGTTACTCGAGAGGGGTTAACTATGGCTACACCTTC. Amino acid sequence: CASSYSRGVNYGYTF.

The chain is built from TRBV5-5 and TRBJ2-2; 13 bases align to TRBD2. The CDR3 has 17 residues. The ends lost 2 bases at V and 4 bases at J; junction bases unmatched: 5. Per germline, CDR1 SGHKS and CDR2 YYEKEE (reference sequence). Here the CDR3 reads CASSFTSGGAGTGELFF. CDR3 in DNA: TGTGCCAGCAGCTTTACTAGCGGGGGGGCGGGCACCGGGGAGCTGTTTTTT.

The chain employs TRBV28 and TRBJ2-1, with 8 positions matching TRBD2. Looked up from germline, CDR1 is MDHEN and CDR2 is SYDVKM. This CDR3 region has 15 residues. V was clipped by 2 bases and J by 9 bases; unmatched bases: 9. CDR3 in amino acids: CASSLPGGHRGEQFF. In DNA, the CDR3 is TGTGCCAGCAGTTTACCGGGGGGGCACCGTGGTGAGCAGTTCTTC.

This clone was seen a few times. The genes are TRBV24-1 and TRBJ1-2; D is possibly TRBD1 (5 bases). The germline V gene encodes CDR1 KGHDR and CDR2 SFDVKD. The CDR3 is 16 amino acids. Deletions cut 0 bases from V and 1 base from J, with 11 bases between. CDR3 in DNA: TGTGCCACCAGTGATTTGGAGCAGGGAATTAACTATGGCTACACCTTC. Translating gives CATSDLEQGINYGYTF.

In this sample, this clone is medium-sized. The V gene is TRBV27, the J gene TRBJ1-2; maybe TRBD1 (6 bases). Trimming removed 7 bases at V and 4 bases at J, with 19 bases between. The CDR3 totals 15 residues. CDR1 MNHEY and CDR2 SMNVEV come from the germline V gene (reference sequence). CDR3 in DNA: TGTGCCAGCATCCCCATTAGGGGGGGCTTCTATGGCTACACCTTC. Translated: CASIPIRGGFYGYTF.

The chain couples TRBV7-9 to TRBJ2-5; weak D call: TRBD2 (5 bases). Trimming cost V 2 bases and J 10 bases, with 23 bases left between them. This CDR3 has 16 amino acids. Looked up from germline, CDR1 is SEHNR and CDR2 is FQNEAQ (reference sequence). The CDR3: CASSLSGGRTSIFQYF. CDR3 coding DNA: TGTGCCAGCAGCTTATCGGGTGGTAGGACTTCGATCTTCCAGTACTTC. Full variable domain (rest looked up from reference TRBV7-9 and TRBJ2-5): DTGVSQNPRHKITKRGQNVTFRCDPISEHNRLYWYRQTLGQGPEFLTYFQNEAQLEKSRLLSDRFSAERPKGSFSTLEIQRTEQGDSAMYLCASSLSGGRTSIFQYFGPGTRLLVL.